The present T cell receptor (beta chain) was sequenced within a study of cytotoxic CD8 clonotypes in ibrutinib-treated CLL. Produced via immunoSEQ multiplex PCR; TCRdb's table is partial and in-frame only. The sample has 45,000 or so clones; roughly 69% are singletons. Germline V lookup: CDR1 LGHNT, CDR2 FRNRAP. This CDR3 region has 17 residues. The junction had 6 bases not matched to a gene; V was cut back by 0 bases and J by 0 bases. This TCR came from a human donor with chronic lymphocytic leukemia. This specimen was PBMCs, taken after 12 months of ibrutinib treatment. V usage is TRBV12-5 and J usage is TRBJ2-3; the match to TRBD2 covers 7 bases. This CDR3 is CASGLVVSGTSTDTQYF. The CDR3 bases are TGTGCTAGTGGTTTGGTTGTGAGCGGGACTAGCACAGATACGCAGTATTTT. Full variable domain (remainder filled in from reference TRBV12-5 and TRBJ2-3): DARVTQTPRHKVTEMGQEVTMRCQPILGHNTVFWYRQTMMQGLELLAYFRNRAPLDDSGMPKDRFSAEMPDATLATLKIQPSEPRDSAVYFCASGLVVSGTSTDTQYFGPGTRLTVL.